This entry lists 23 T cell receptor beta chains sequenced from one sample in a study of metastatic and nonmetastatic thyroid tumors. Through MiXCR, TCRdb re-clonotyped the PCR reads. Here the sample spans 35,000 to 50,000 clones, roughly 13% being singletons. Patients underwent thyroid surgery, and none had received any treatment before it. Source material: blood. Receptors originate from a female donor with papillary thyroid cancer or a benign thyroid nodule (not recorded which). Some clones in this sample may be carry-over from other donors' samples.

By share of the sample, this clone is medium-sized (0.01 to 0.1%). V usage is TRBV6-1 and J usage is TRBJ1-6; no definite D call. Trimming removed 7 bases from V and 0 bases from J, with 13 bases in between. CDR1 is MNHNS and CDR2 is SASEGT in the germline V gene. The CDR3 runs 16 residues. CDR3 loop: CASNVDESSYNSPLHF. The CDR3 DNA reads TGTGCCAGCAACGTGGACGAGAGCTCCTATAATTCACCCCTCCACTTT.

This clone was picked up many times. The chain couples TRBV6-1 to TRBJ1-1; D not resolved. Between the trimmed V and J ends, which lost 5 bases and 1 base, there was a span of 14 bases. The CDR3 is made up of 15 amino acids. From germline, CDR1 is MNHNS and CDR2 SASEGT. CDR3 bases: TGTGCCAGCAGTTTCACCTCGTACGGGAACACTGAAGCTTTCTTT. Protein: CASSFTSYGNTEAFF.

Ten or more counts support this clone. V gene TRBV18 combines with J gene TRBJ2-7, with 8 bases aligning to TRBD2. CDR3 length equals 15 residues. Germline CDR1 and CDR2: KGHSH and LQKENI. V dropped 1 base and J dropped 2; count of bases not matched to a gene: 4. CDR3 DNA sequence: TGTGCCAGCTCACCACTAGCGGGAATTGCCTACGAGCAGTACTTC. Amino acids: CASSPLAGIAYEQYF.

DNA for the CDR3: TGTGCCAGCAGTGGGACAGGGGAGGTGTATCTCAATCAGCCCCAGCATTTT. Its protein is CASSGTGEVYLNQPQHF. The chain couples TRBV12-3 or TRBV12-4 to TRBJ1-5, with TRBD1 matching 10 bases. V gave up 5 bases and J gave up 3 bases; unmatched junction bases: 10. This CDR3 contains 17 residues.

This clone was picked up many times. This chain joins TRBV29-1 and TRBJ1-2; the match to TRBD1 covers 7 bases. Germline CDR1 is SQVTM and CDR2 is ANQGSEA. The J segment lost 11 bases and the V segment lost 7 bases, leaving 13 bases of the junction unmatched. The CDR3 loop spans 12 amino acids. The CDR3 spells CSGGTGAHEYTF. CDR3 DNA: TGCAGCGGCGGAACAGGGGCTCATGAATACACCTTC.

This clone was observed a handful of times. With a much larger clone just one base away, this may be a read error. The chain combines TRBV20-1 with TRBJ2-2, with D possibly TRBD1 on 6 matching bases. Germline lookup yields CDR1 DFQATT and CDR2 SNEGSKA (reference sequence). This CDR3 contains 14 residues. CDR3 sequence: CSASTGRDTGEPFF. The CDR3 DNA reads as TGCAGTGCTTCGACAGGTAGAGACACCGGGGAGCCGTTTTTT.

The sample holds many counts of this clone. The chain has TRBV28 and TRBJ1-4, with 7 bases aligning to TRBD1. Germline CDR1 and CDR2: MDHEN and SYDVKM. The trim removed 6 bases at V and 8 bases at J, leaving 21 bases unmatched. The CDR3 runs 18 residues. CDR3 coding DNA: TGTGCCAGCAGCCGTGACAGTCAACCGGGACAGTTGAGAGAAAAACTGTTTTTT. As protein: CASSRDSQPGQLREKLFF.

Concerning this clone: One junction end disagrees with the germline gene, perhaps due to a read error. At the DNA level, this CDR3 is encoded by other sequences in the same sample as well. The rearrangement joins TRBV20-1 to TRBJ2-2; TRBD2 aligns across 9 bases. Looked up from germline, CDR1 is DFQATT and CDR2 is SNEGSKA (reference sequence). The CDR3 length is 15 residues. Here the CDR3 DNA reads TGCAGTGCTAGACGAATAGCGGGAGCTTCGGGGGAGCTGTTCTTT. It yields the protein CSARRIAGASGELFF.

The chain recombines TRBV28 with TRBJ2-3, with a possible D match to TRBD2 (6 bases). Between the trimmed V and J ends, which lost 7 bases and 6 bases, there was a span of 17 bases. This CDR3 comprises 14 residues. Germline CDR1 is MDHEN and CDR2 is SYDVKM. The CDR3 DNA is TGTGCCAGCAATCTAGCGAACACTCGGGATACGCAGTATTTT. This sequence encodes CASNLANTRDTQYF. Full variable domain (rest looked up from reference TRBV28 and TRBJ2-3): DVKVTQSSRYLVKRTGEKVFLECVQDMDHENMFWYRQDPGLGLRLIYFSYDVKMKEKGDIPEGYSVSREKKERFSLILESASTNQTSMYLCASNLANTRDTQYFGPGTRLTVL.

This clone has at least ten counts. The rearrangement links TRBV7-9 to TRBJ1-1; the D is unclear. This CDR3 is built from 14 residues. CDR1 and CDR2 from the germline V gene are SEHNR and FQNEAQ (reference sequence). Deletions cut 3 bases from V and 4 bases from J, with 12 bases between. The CDR3 coding sequence is TGTGCCAGCAGCTTCGAACGGGTAGGCACTGAAGCTTTCTTT. Its protein is CASSFERVGTEAFF.

This clone was seen at least ten times. This CDR3 is also generated by other DNA sequences in the sample. The chain joins TRBV28 to TRBJ1-5, with 7 nucleotides matching TRBD1. CDR3 size: 17 residues. After removal of 7 bases from V and 1 base from J, the junction contained 13 bases not matched to a gene. Germline-derived CDR1 and CDR2 are MDHEN and SYDVKM. DNA for the CDR3: TGTGCCAGCAACACTCAGGGGGACCGCTACAGCAATCAGCCCCAGCATTTT. It translates to CASNTQGDRYSNQPQHF.

By its share, this clone is medium-sized. The rearrangement joins TRBV28 to TRBJ1-2, with D possibly being TRBD1 (6 bases). The length of the CDR3 is 13 residues. V shed 2 bases and J shed 4 bases, with 8 bases lying between them. The germline V gene encodes CDR1 MDHEN and CDR2 SYDVKM. The CDR3 coding sequence is TGTGCCAGCAGTTTAGAGGGGGGCTATGGCTACACCTTC. Protein sequence: CASSLEGGYGYTF.

This clone was seen repeatedly, ten times or more. The chain recombines TRBV6-1 with TRBJ2-1; TRBD2 matches at 10 bases. The CDR3 contains 14 residues. The germline V gene has CDR1 MNHNS and CDR2 SASEGT. V trimming: 4 bases; J trimming: 5 bases; junction bases outside the gene matches: 2. CDR3 nucleotides: TGTGCCAGCAGTGGACTAGCGGGCCACAATGAGCAGTTCTTC. Its protein is CASSGLAGHNEQFF.

This clone was found once. The chain couples TRBV7-3 to TRBJ2-2; 12 bases match TRBD2. Germline values: CDR1 SGHTA, CDR2 FQGTGA. This CDR3 comprises 16 residues. With V trimmed by 5 bases and J by 5 bases, 6 bases remained unmatched. CDR3: CASSPSGRAGTGELFF. DNA for the CDR3: TGTGCCAGCAGCCCTAGCGGGAGGGCCGGGACCGGGGAGCTGTTTTTT.

By share, this clone ranks as medium-sized. V usage is TRBV6-1 and J usage is TRBJ1-2; TRBD1 is a possible D gene (5 bases). Trimming removed 6 bases from V and 8 bases from J, with 13 bases in between. There are 12 residues in the CDR3. Germline loops: CDR1 MNHNS, CDR2 SASEGT. CDR3 DNA sequence: TGTGCCAGCAGAGATAGGGGTAACGGCTACACCTTC. Protein product: CASRDRGNGYTF.

This chain connects TRBV2 to TRBJ2-3; D gene unclear. The germline gives CDR1 SNHLY, CDR2 FYNNEI. The CDR3 covers 16 residues. Trimming pared 7 bases from V and 2 bases from J, leaving 19 bases between. The CDR3 reads CASIPQLGATTDTQYF. The DNA for the CDR3 is TGTGCCAGCATCCCCCAGCTGGGTGCCACCACAGATACGCAGTATTTT.

In its sample, this clone was seen many times. The V and J genes are TRBV4-1 and TRBJ2-3, with a weak D call TRBD1 (6 bases). CDR3 length equals 16 residues. The V end lost 4 bases, the J end lost 3 bases, and 17 bases lay between the germline ends. The V gene's germline CDR1 is MGHRA and CDR2 YSYEKL. In DNA, the CDR3 is TGCGCCAGCAGCCGCCGGGACACTACGGGGACAGATACGCAGTATTTT. Amino acids: CASSRRDTTGTDTQYF.

There are many counts of this clone. In DNA, the CDR3 is TGCAGTGCTGCCCGGGGACTAGCGGGAGGGTACAATGAGCAGTTCTTC. Translated, it gives CSAARGLAGGYNEQFF. The V and J genes are TRBV20-1 and TRBJ2-1; TRBD2 aligns across 16 bases. Looked up from germline, CDR1 is DFQATT and CDR2 is SNEGSKA (reference sequence). The V gene end was trimmed by 5 bases and the J gene end by 4 bases; junction bases not matched to a gene: 5. The CDR3 spans 16 residues.

This clone was seen many times. The chain combines TRBV6-1 with TRBJ1-5, with D perhaps matching TRBD1 (5 bases). Germline V gene sequence: CDR1 MNHNS, CDR2 SASEGT. The V end lost 5 bases, the J end lost 11 bases, and 28 bases lay between the germline ends. The CDR3 has 17 amino acids. The CDR3 DNA reads TGTGCCAGCAGTTTTTCCCACAAAGGGGCCGTATCGTGGGCCCAGCATTTT. Its protein is CASSFSHKGAVSWAQHF.

This clone has ten or more counts. The chain joins TRBV12-5 to TRBJ1-3; TRBD1 is a possible D gene (6 bases). The V gene lost 6 bases and the J gene lost 3 bases, with 12 bases spanning the gap. From germline, CDR1 is LGHNT and CDR2 FRNRAP. The CDR3 is 14 residues long. The CDR3 reads CASGKTGFGNTIYF. As DNA, the CDR3 is TGTGCTAGTGGCAAAACAGGGTTTGGAAACACCATATATTTT. The complete variable domain, with remaining parts taken from reference TRBV12-5 and TRBJ1-3, reads DARVTQTPRHKVTEMGQEVTMRCQPILGHNTVFWYRQTMMQGLELLAYFRNRAPLDDSGMPKDRFSAEMPDATLATLKIQPSEPRDSAVYFCASGKTGFGNTIYFGEGSWLTVV.

This clone was recorded at least ten times. V and J are TRBV4-2 and TRBJ2-7, with a possible D match to TRBD2 (5 bases). Germline loops: CDR1 LGHNA, CDR2 YNFKEQ. The CDR3 runs to 13 residues. V was shortened by 3 bases and J by 2 bases, with 8 bases between the two germline ends. The CDR3 region has the DNA TGTGCCAGCAGCCATAAGGGAGCCTACGAGCAGTACTTC. Protein sequence: CASSHKGAYEQYF.

This clone occurred many times. This chain links TRBV6-5 with TRBJ2-2; D may match TRBD1 or TRBD2 (5 bases each). The CDR3 loop spans 17 amino acids. Between the trimmed V and J ends, which lost 0 bases and 3 bases, there was a span of 14 bases. CDR1 and CDR2 from the germline V gene are MNHEY and SVGAGI. CDR3 nucleotides: TGTGCCAGCAGTTACTCGGTGAGGGGCGGTTACACCGGGGAGCTGTTTTTT. Its protein product is CASSYSVRGGYTGELFF.

J is TRBJ1-5 and V is TRBV20-1; unclear D gene. Looked up from germline, CDR1 is DFQATT and CDR2 is SNEGSKA (reference sequence). CDR3 length: 16 residues. This CDR3 is CRCMPGGRVRNQPQHF. The DNA for the CDR3 is TGCAGATGTATGCCGGGCGGGAGAGTTCGCAATCAGCCCCAGCATTTT.